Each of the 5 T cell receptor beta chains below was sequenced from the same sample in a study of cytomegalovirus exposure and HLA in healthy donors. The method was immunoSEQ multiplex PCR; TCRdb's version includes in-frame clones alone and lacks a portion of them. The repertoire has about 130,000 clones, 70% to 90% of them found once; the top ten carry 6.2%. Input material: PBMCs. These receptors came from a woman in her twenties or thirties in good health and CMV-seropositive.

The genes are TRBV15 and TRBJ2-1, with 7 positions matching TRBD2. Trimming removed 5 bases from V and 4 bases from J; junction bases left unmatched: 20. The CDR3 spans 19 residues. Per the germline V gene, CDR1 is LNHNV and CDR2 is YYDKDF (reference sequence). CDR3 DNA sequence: TGTGCCACCAGCCCTCACGATGGCGTCCAGCGGGATCATTACAATGAGCAGTTCTTC. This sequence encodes CATSPHDGVQRDHYNEQFF.

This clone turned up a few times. CDR3 nucleotides: TGTGCCAGCACCCAAGGGGCTAGCGGCTCCTACGAGCAGTACTTC. It yields the protein CASTQGASGSYEQYF. V gene TRBV6-1 combines with J gene TRBJ2-7; TRBD2 matches 7 bases. J lost 0 bases, V lost 7 bases, and 9 bases had no gene match. Per the germline V gene, CDR1 is MNHNS and CDR2 is SASEGT. The CDR3 runs 15 residues.

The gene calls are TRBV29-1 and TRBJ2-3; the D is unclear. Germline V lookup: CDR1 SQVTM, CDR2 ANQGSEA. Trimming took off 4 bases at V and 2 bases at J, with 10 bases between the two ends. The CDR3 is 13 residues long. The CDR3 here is CSVVGANTDTQYF. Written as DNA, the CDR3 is TGCAGCGTTGTAGGAGCTAACACAGATACGCAGTATTTT.

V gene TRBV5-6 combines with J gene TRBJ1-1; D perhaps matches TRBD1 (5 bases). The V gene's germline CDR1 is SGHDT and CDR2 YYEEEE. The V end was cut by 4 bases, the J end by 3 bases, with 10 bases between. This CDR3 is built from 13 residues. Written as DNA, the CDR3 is TGTGCCAGCAGCCCCGACAGTGACACTGAAGCTTTCTTT. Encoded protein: CASSPDSDTEAFF.

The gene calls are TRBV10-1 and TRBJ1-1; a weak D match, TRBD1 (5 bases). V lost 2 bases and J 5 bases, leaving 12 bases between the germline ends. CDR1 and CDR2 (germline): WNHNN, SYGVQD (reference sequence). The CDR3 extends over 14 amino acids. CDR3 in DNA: TGCGCCAGCAGTGAGACAGGAGGGGCGACTGAAGCTTTCTTT. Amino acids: CASSETGGATEAFF.